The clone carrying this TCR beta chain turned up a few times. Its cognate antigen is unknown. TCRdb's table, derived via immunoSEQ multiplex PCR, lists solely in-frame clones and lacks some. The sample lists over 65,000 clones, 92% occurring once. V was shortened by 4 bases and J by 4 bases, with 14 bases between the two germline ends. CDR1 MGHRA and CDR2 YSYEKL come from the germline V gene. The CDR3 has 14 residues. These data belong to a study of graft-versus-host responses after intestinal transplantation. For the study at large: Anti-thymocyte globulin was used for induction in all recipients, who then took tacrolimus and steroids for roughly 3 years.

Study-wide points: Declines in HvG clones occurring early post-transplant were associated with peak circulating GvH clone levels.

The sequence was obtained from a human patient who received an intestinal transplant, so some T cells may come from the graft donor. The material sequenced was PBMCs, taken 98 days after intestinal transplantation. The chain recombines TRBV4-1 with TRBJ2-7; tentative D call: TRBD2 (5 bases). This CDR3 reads CASSPTTGIYEQYF. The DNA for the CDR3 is TGCGCCAGCAGCCCCACTACCGGGATTTACGAGCAGTACTTC.